The 21 T cell receptor beta chains given below trace back to one sample, sequenced in a study of T-cell reconstitution after alpha-beta-depleted transplantation in children. For TCRbeta, the library was prepared with unique molecular identifiers. TCRdb processed the PCR reads anew with MiXCR; each CDR3 protein has one entry. Of just under 250,000 distinct CDR3 sequences listed, roughly 26% were seen once; the top ten hold over 2.5%. The starting material was PBMCs, obtained before TCRalphabeta/CD19-depleted stem cell transplant. The receptors were gathered from a girl aged 2 to 9 with Fanconi anemia, due to receive a stem cell transplant.

CDR3 coding DNA: TGCAGCGTTGATCTCCAGGTCGGCACTGAAGCTTTCTTT. This gives the protein CSVDLQVGTEAFF. V usage is TRBV29-1 and J usage is TRBJ1-1; D gene ambiguous. With 3 bases removed from V and 4 bases from J, the gap between germline ends came to 12 bases. Germline lookup yields CDR1 SQVTM and CDR2 ANQGSEA. The CDR3 runs 13 residues.

The genes are TRBV27 and TRBJ2-1; 8 bases agree with TRBD1. V shed 10 bases and J 6 bases; nucleotides not matched to a gene: 8. Germline V CDR1 and CDR2: MNHEY, SMNVEV (reference sequence). There are 13 residues in the CDR3. CDR3 protein: CANTGTGTNEQFF. For the CDR3, the DNA is TGTGCCAACACCGGGACAGGAACCAATGAGCAGTTCTTC.

This clonotype was detected a few times. The V call is TRBV11-2, the J call TRBJ2-1, with a tentative D call TRBD2 (6 bases). The germline V and J ends were trimmed by 8 bases and 8 bases, with 16 bases remaining between them. Per the germline V gene, CDR1 is SGHAT and CDR2 is FQNNGV. The CDR3 extends over 13 amino acids. CDR3 in DNA: TGTGCCAGCCGGGGGACCTACTGGGATGAGCAGTTCTTC. Translation: CASRGTYWDEQFF.

There are many counts of this clonotype. This chain joins TRBV20-1 and TRBJ2-7, with TRBD1 matching over 10 bases. The germline gives CDR1 DFQATT, CDR2 SNEGSKA (reference sequence). Trimming took 3 bases from V and 3 from J; bases not matched to a gene: 5. The CDR3 is 14 residues long. The CDR3 here is CSASDRGPYYEQYF. In DNA, the CDR3 is TGCAGTGCTAGTGACAGGGGGCCCTACTACGAGCAGTACTTC.

There are a few counts of this clonotype. This chain connects TRBV29-1 to TRBJ2-7, with 12 nucleotides matching TRBD2. This CDR3 region has 15 residues. From germline, CDR1 is SQVTM and CDR2 ANQGSEA. Losses at the gene ends were 7 bases for V and 3 bases for J; bases not matched to a gene: 10. The CDR3 region has the DNA TGCAGCGCTGGGACTAGCGGGCCACTAGGCTACGAGCAGTACTTC. As protein: CSAGTSGPLGYEQYF.

V is TRBV20-1 and J is TRBJ2-7; possibly TRBD2 for D (5 bases). This CDR3 spans 14 amino acids. Germline V gene sequence: CDR1 DFQATT, CDR2 SNEGSKA (reference sequence). V lost 1 base, J lost 3 bases, and 13 bases lay in between. The CDR3, as DNA: TGCAGTGCTAGAGGTCCTACTAGAAGCTACGAGCAGTACTTC. It translates to CSARGPTRSYEQYF.

The chain has TRBV7-2 and TRBJ2-3, with 8 bases aligning to TRBD2. Germline CDR1 SGHTA, CDR2 FQGNSA. The V gene end was trimmed by 5 bases and the J gene end by 4 bases; junction bases not matched to a gene: 11. The length of the CDR3 is 16 residues. CDR3 region: CASSPRRSGGPDTQYF. The CDR3 bases are TGTGCCAGCAGCCCTCGCCGGAGCGGGGGACCAGATACGCAGTATTTT.

This clonotype was seen at least ten times. The chain has TRBV12-3 or TRBV12-4 and TRBJ2-1, with 7 bases identical to TRBD1. There are 16 residues in the CDR3. Trimming removed 0 bases from V and 4 bases from J; junction bases left unmatched: 6. The CDR3 DNA is TGTGCCAGCAGTTTAGCGGGACAGTACCCTTACAATGAGCAGTTCTTC. This sequence encodes CASSLAGQYPYNEQFF.

CDR3 DNA: TGTGCCAGCAGCTTAGCAGGGGGCGGCATCTACGAGCAGTACTTC. Protein sequence: CASSLAGGGIYEQYF. The chain joins TRBV7-6 to TRBJ2-7, with 7 positions matching TRBD1. After removal of 0 bases from V and 3 bases from J, the junction contained 5 bases not matched to a gene. This CDR3 region has 15 residues. The V gene's germline CDR1 is SGHVS and CDR2 FNYEAQ. The entire variable domain, with the rest obtained from reference TRBV7-6 and TRBJ2-7, is as follows: GAGVSQSPRYKVTKRGQDVALRCDPISGHVSLYWYRQALGQGPEFLTYFNYEAQQDKSGLPNDRFSAERPEGSISTLTIQRTEQRDSAMYRCASSLAGGGIYEQYFGPGTRLTVT.

The J gene is TRBJ2-7, the V gene TRBV29-1; 8 bases are a match to TRBD2. CDR1 is SQVTM and CDR2 is ANQGSEA in the germline V gene. V trimming: 3 bases; J trimming: 0 bases; junction bases outside the gene matches: 1. CDR3 length: 13 amino acids. CDR3 bases: TGCAGCGTTGATCTAGCGGGCTCCTACGAGCAGTACTTC. This sequence encodes CSVDLAGSYEQYF.

There are a few counts of this clonotype. CDR3 sequence: CSAPLAQNTGELFF. DNA of the CDR3: TGCAGTGCCCCATTGGCGCAGAACACCGGGGAGCTGTTTTTT. The chain employs TRBV20-1 and TRBJ2-2, with D unclear. Germline-derived CDR1 and CDR2 are DFQATT and SNEGSKA (reference sequence). V lost 6 bases and J lost 1, with 12 bases in between. The CDR3 loop spans 14 amino acids.

This clonotype was detected a few times. This chain connects TRBV4-2 to TRBJ2-1; D might be TRBD2 (5 bases). This CDR3 is 16 amino acids long. Trimming shortened V by 4 bases and J by 9 bases, and 22 bases separated the two germline ends. Germline CDR1 is LGHNA and CDR2 is YNFKEQ. CDR3 sequence reads: CASSPFTSMDYGEQFF. CDR3 in DNA: TGTGCCAGCAGCCCTTTTACTAGTATGGATTACGGTGAGCAGTTCTTC.

This clonotype was recorded a few times. This chain uses TRBV20-1 with TRBJ2-5; 7 nucleotides match TRBD2. CDR1 DFQATT and CDR2 SNEGSKA come from the germline V gene (reference sequence). This CDR3 contains 13 residues. Germline trimming cut 1 base from V and 6 bases from J; bases unmatched to any gene: 5. The CDR3 loop is CSARATAGKTQYF. The CDR3 nucleotides read TGCAGTGCTAGAGCTACAGCGGGGAAGACCCAGTACTTC.

J is TRBJ2-5 and V is TRBV20-1, with 7 nucleotides matching TRBD2. Germline V gene data show CDR1 as DFQATT and CDR2 as SNEGSKA (reference sequence). V was clipped by 1 base and J by 4 bases; unmatched bases: 9. The CDR3 has 15 amino acids. CDR3 region: CSARVWPGGRETQYF. In DNA form, the CDR3 reads TGCAGTGCTAGAGTCTGGCCGGGGGGTAGAGAGACCCAGTACTTC.

V is TRBV28 and J is TRBJ1-2; tentatively, D is TRBD1 (5 bases). Between the trimmed V and J ends, which lost 3 bases and 3 bases, there was a span of 5 bases. This CDR3 comprises 12 residues. Germline V gene data show CDR1 as MDHEN and CDR2 as SYDVKM. CDR3 residues: CASSLGDYGYTF. As DNA, the CDR3 is TGTGCCAGCAGTTTGGGGGACTATGGCTACACCTTC.

The chain carries TRBV6-1 and TRBJ2-5; possibly TRBD1 for D (6 bases). Deletions cut 4 bases from V and 2 bases from J, with 17 bases between. There are 16 residues in the CDR3. Looked up from germline, CDR1 is MNHNS and CDR2 is SASEGT. The CDR3 protein is CASSALTGTRQETQYF. DNA for the CDR3: TGTGCCAGCAGTGCCTTGACCGGGACACGGCAAGAGACCCAGTACTTC.

This clonotype was seen ten or more times. The gene calls are TRBV20-1 and TRBJ2-3; 8 bases line up with TRBD2. The length of the CDR3 is 16 residues. CDR1 and CDR2 from the germline V gene are DFQATT and SNEGSKA (reference sequence). V was clipped by 2 bases and J by 2 bases; unmatched bases: 9. The CDR3 sequence is CSARYGGRTSTDTQYF. As DNA, the CDR3 is TGCAGTGCTAGATACGGCGGGAGGACGTCCACAGATACGCAGTATTTT.

This clonotype was seen more than once but under ten times. The chain carries TRBV29-1 and TRBJ2-5; a weak D match, TRBD1 (5 bases). The CDR3 covers 12 residues. The V end lost 7 bases, the J end lost 4 bases, and 13 bases lay between the germline ends. The V gene's germline CDR1 is SQVTM and CDR2 ANQGSEA. CDR3 sequence: CSGIRVGETQYF. The CDR3, as DNA: TGCAGCGGAATCAGGGTGGGAGAGACCCAGTACTTC.

Ten or more counts support this clonotype. The chain links TRBV10-3 to TRBJ2-3; 11 bases are shared with TRBD1. In germline, CDR1 is ENHRY, CDR2 SYGVKD. The CDR3 sequence is 13 residues long. J was trimmed by 6 bases and V by 4 bases; bases with no gene match: 0. The DNA of the CDR3 is TGTGCCATCAGTGGGGACAGGGGGGATACGCAGTATTTT. It specifies CAISGDRGDTQYF.

V and J are TRBV18 and TRBJ2-2; 13 positions match TRBD2. This CDR3 comprises 17 residues. J gave up 4 bases and V 8 bases, and 10 bases lay outside the gene matches. CDR1 and CDR2 from the germline V gene are KGHSH and LQKENI. This CDR3 reads CASAGLAGTIGTGELFF. In DNA, the CDR3 is TGTGCCAGCGCGGGACTAGCGGGGACCATCGGCACCGGGGAGCTGTTTTTT. The full variable domain, in which reference TRBV18 and TRBJ2-2 provide the parts outside the CDR3, is NAGVMQNPRHLVRRRGQEARLRCSPMKGHSHVYWYRQLPEEGLKFMVYLQKENIIDESGMPKERFSAEFPKEGPSILRIQQVVRGDSAAYFCASAGLAGTIGTGELFFGEGSRLTVL.

This clonotype was seen more than once but under ten times. J is TRBJ2-1 and V is TRBV6-2 or TRBV6-3, with 8 bases fitting TRBD2. This CDR3 is 15 amino acids long. The J segment lost 10 bases and the V segment lost 0 bases, leaving 8 bases of the junction unmatched. Germline values: CDR1 MNHEY, CDR2 SVGEGT. CDR3 region: CASSYSREGLGEQFF. CDR3 DNA: TGTGCCAGCAGTTACTCACGGGAGGGCCTTGGGGAGCAGTTCTTC.